Following are 19 T cell receptor beta chains from one sample sequenced in a study of blood T cell repertoires in COVID-19. The repertoire was sequenced with immunoSEQ multiplex PCR; TCRdb's copy has only in-frame clones and lacks some. The sample records under 200,000 clones, about 80% being singletons. Sequencing was done on a sample of peripheral blood. These receptors were collected from a man in his 60s with acute or convalescent COVID-19.

The gene calls are TRBV13 and TRBJ1-3, with D possibly matching TRBD1 (6 bases). Trimming shortened V by 6 bases and J by 2 bases, and 17 bases separated the two germline ends. Germline-derived CDR1 and CDR2 are PRHDT and FYEKMQ (reference sequence). The CDR3 has 16 residues. The CDR3: CASSTIRGRAGNTIYF. The CDR3 DNA is TGTGCCAGCAGTACAATTAGGGGGAGAGCTGGAAACACCATATATTTT.

This chain uses TRBV7-2 with TRBJ2-3; TRBD2 aligns across 8 bases. The germline CDR1 and CDR2 sequences are SGHTA and FQGNSA. The CDR3 consists of 16 residues. V lost 1 base, J lost 5 bases, and 8 bases stayed unmatched. The CDR3 DNA follows: TGTGCCAGCAGCTTAGGGGGAGGACTAGCTGGAGATACGCAGTATTTT. Its protein is CASSLGGGLAGDTQYF.

The rearrangement joins TRBV7-6 to TRBJ2-1, with D possibly matching TRBD2 (5 bases). The CDR3 contains 15 residues. In germline, CDR1 is SGHVS, CDR2 FNYEAQ. Trimming took off 1 base at V and 7 bases at J, with 14 bases between the two ends. The CDR3 DNA reads as TGTGCCAGCAGCTTAGTCTTTCGGGATCGGAATGAGCAGTTCTTC. Its translation: CASSLVFRDRNEQFF.

The rearrangement uses TRBV19 and TRBJ1-5, with 10 positions matching TRBD1. Germline V gene sequence: CDR1 LNHDA, CDR2 SQIVND (reference sequence). The CDR3 is made up of 15 amino acids. J gave up 9 bases and V 4 bases, and 9 bases lay outside the gene matches. The CDR3 sequence is CASSTGTGEGRPQHF. CDR3 DNA: TGTGCCAGTAGTACCGGGACAGGGGAAGGTCGGCCCCAGCATTTT.

This chain joins TRBV10-3 and TRBJ2-7; unclear D gene. With 6 bases removed from V and 3 bases from J, the gap between germline ends came to 12 bases. Germline V gene sequence: CDR1 ENHRY, CDR2 SYGVKD. The CDR3 has 13 residues. The CDR3 loop is CAIRTDGGYEQYF. The CDR3 DNA is TGTGCCATCAGGACCGACGGCGGCTACGAGCAGTACTTC.

Comments on this clone: The junction differs from germline at one of its ends, possibly a read error. The chain joins TRBV7-7 to TRBJ2-5, with 10 bases identical to TRBD1. Per germline, CDR1 SSHAT and CDR2 FNYEAQ (reference sequence). The CDR3 covers 13 residues. The CDR3 DNA reads as TGTGCTAGCAGCCGGGACAGGGGTCTAACCCAGTACTTC. Amino acid sequence: CASSRDRGLTQYF. The entire variable domain, with the rest obtained from reference TRBV7-7 and TRBJ2-5, is as follows: GAGVSQSPRYKVTKRGQDVTLRCDPISSHATLYWYQQALGQGPEFLTYFNYEAQPDKSGLPSDRFSAERPEGSISTLTIQRTEQRDSAMYRCASSRDRGLTQYFGPGTRLLVL.

The rearrangement links TRBV4-3 to TRBJ2-4, with 9 bases matching TRBD1. Trimming at V came to 0 bases and at J to 9 bases, leaving 9 bases not matched to a gene. Germline CDR1 is LGHNA and CDR2 is YSLEER. The CDR3 runs to 16 residues. CDR3 sequence (DNA): TGCGCCAGCAGCCAAGATTCCGGGACAGGGAATGGCATTCAGTACTTC. Translating it yields CASSQDSGTGNGIQYF.

The chain couples TRBV7-9 to TRBJ1-5; the match to TRBD1 covers 9 bases. Trimming removed 5 bases from V and 4 bases from J; junction bases left unmatched: 6. This CDR3 is built from 15 residues. The germline gives CDR1 SEHNR, CDR2 FQNEAQ (reference sequence). CDR3 amino acids: CASSAGTGKNQPQHF. The CDR3 DNA is TGTGCCAGCAGCGCAGGGACAGGGAAGAATCAGCCCCAGCATTTT.

The chain joins TRBV29-1 to TRBJ2-2; D is perhaps TRBD1 (6 bases). The V end was cut by 4 bases, the J end by 4 bases, with 10 bases between. This CDR3 spans 13 amino acids. Germline lookup yields CDR1 SQVTM and CDR2 ANQGSEA. The CDR3 coding sequence is TGCAGCGTTGCCGGACAGTTCACCGGGGAGCTGTTTTTT. Residues: CSVAGQFTGELFF.

At least ten counts were recorded for this clone. The J gene is TRBJ1-4, the V gene TRBV27, with D unclear. The CDR3 loop spans 14 amino acids. The germline gives CDR1 MNHEY, CDR2 SMNVEV (reference sequence). Trimming stripped 6 bases from V and 3 bases from J, with 11 bases between. DNA of the CDR3: TGTGCCAGCAGCTGGAGGGCTGCTAATGAAAAACTGTTTTTT. Translation: CASSWRAANEKLFF.

The V gene is TRBV5-1, the J gene TRBJ2-7; D might be TRBD2 (6 bases). This CDR3 has 16 residues. Trimming took off 0 bases at V and 0 bases at J, with 13 bases between the two ends. The V gene's germline CDR1 is SGHRS and CDR2 YFSETQ. This CDR3 reads CASSLEGSGSSYEQYF. The CDR3, as DNA: TGCGCCAGCAGCTTGGAAGGTAGCGGTTCCTCCTACGAGCAGTACTTC.

Written as DNA, the CDR3 is TGTGCCAGCAGTGAGGACAGGGGGCTCCGCGAGCAGTACTTC. Translation: CASSEDRGLREQYF. The rearrangement links TRBV2 to TRBJ2-7; 11 bases agree with TRBD1. Unmatched junction bases numbered 4, after V lost 3 bases and J lost 6 bases. The germline V gene has CDR1 SNHLY and CDR2 FYNNEI. CDR3 length: 14 residues.

The chain joins TRBV12-5 to TRBJ1-5, with D possibly TRBD1 on 6 matching bases. The V gene's germline CDR1 is LGHNT and CDR2 FRNRAP. Trimming took 8 bases from V and 0 from J, leaving 11 bases between them. This CDR3 comprises 14 residues. The CDR3 DNA reads TGTGCTAGTTGGGGGGGCTATAGCAATCAGCCCCAGCATTTT. Translating it yields CASWGGYSNQPQHF.

The count of this clone is one. This chain joins TRBV4-1 and TRBJ2-7; D possibly corresponds to TRBD2 (6 bases). The V gene lost 2 bases and the J gene lost 3 bases, with 17 bases spanning the gap. CDR1 MGHRA and CDR2 YSYEKL come from the germline V gene. CDR3 length: 16 residues. This chain's CDR3 is CASSQRPPGLSYEQYF. The CDR3 nucleotides read TGCGCCAGCAGCCAAAGACCCCCGGGACTCAGCTACGAGCAGTACTTC.

The gene calls are TRBV15 and TRBJ1-4, with D perhaps matching TRBD1 (5 bases). Deletions cut 1 base from V and 7 bases from J, with 10 bases between. CDR3 length: 14 amino acids. Germline CDR1 reads LNHNV; CDR2 reads YYDKDF (reference sequence). The DNA of the CDR3 is TGTGCCACCAGCAGAGGGGGCACGGTTGAAAAACTGTTTTTT. Protein sequence: CATSRGGTVEKLFF.

The chain has TRBV5-5 and TRBJ1-5, with D possibly matching TRBD1 (5 bases). The germline V gene has CDR1 SGHKS and CDR2 YYEKEE (reference sequence). The CDR3 totals 16 residues. The V end was cut by 3 bases, the J end by 4 bases, with 17 bases between. CDR3 amino acids: CASSSLALTGNQPQHF. The DNA of the CDR3 is TGTGCCAGCAGCTCCTTAGCCCTAACAGGAAATCAGCCCCAGCATTTT.

The rearrangement joins TRBV7-2 to TRBJ1-1, with TRBD1 matching 10 bases. CDR3 length: 17 residues. The germline V gene encodes CDR1 SGHTA and CDR2 FQGNSA. The V gene end was trimmed by 4 bases and the J gene end by 0 bases; junction bases not matched to a gene: 8. The CDR3 reads CASSSFRDRGMNTEAFF. CDR3 nucleotide sequence: TGTGCCAGCAGCTCTTTCCGGGACAGGGGCATGAACACTGAAGCTTTCTTT.

The rearrangement links TRBV7-2 to TRBJ2-5, with D possibly being TRBD1 (6 bases). The germline V and J ends were trimmed by 5 bases and 7 bases, with 17 bases remaining between them. Germline CDR1 and CDR2: SGHTA and FQGNSA. This CDR3 region has 14 residues. Here the CDR3 DNA reads TGTGCCAGCAGCCCTGGACAGTACCAGGGGACCCAGTACTTC. Its translation: CASSPGQYQGTQYF.

This clone was seen a few times. The chain employs TRBV29-1 and TRBJ2-7; 10 nucleotides line up with TRBD2. Germline CDR1 is SQVTM and CDR2 is ANQGSEA. The CDR3 sequence is 14 residues long. J gave up 0 bases and V 6 bases, and 5 bases lay outside the gene matches. For the CDR3, the DNA is TGCAGCGTGACTAGCGGGCTTTCCTCCTACGAGCAGTACTTC. This translates into CSVTSGLSSYEQYF.